The entry that follows covers one TCR beta chain sequence. Antigen unknown. The data were obtained in a study of esophageal squamous cell carcinoma under preoperative chemotherapy. At the level of the study: Both tumor-infiltrating lymphocytes and peripheral blood T cells had their TCR repertoires profiled.

Time point in this sample: before preoperative PTX-NDP chemotherapy. Paclitaxel-nedaplatin chemotherapy was given to patients ahead of their surgery. Study-wide results and limits: Clonal contraction, more than amplification, hit abundant clones after paclitaxel-nedaplatin. Peripheral T cells migrating into the tumor appeared to partly supply post-treatment tumor-infiltrating lymphocytes.

Each CDR3 protein is one row after TCRdb ran MiXCR on the PCR reads. Of about 15,000 distinct CDR3 sequences in the sample, just under 50% were seen once. Sampling took place from a patient given preoperative chemotherapy. The sequence came from a human donor with esophageal squamous cell carcinoma. The donor label of this sample is uncertain.

This CDR3 is CASSATRGAKNIQYF. The DNA for the CDR3 is TGTGCCAGCAGCGCTACTCGGGGGGCCAAAAACATTCAGTATTTT. The genes are TRBV7-3 and TRBJ2-3; a possible D gene is TRBD2 (7 bases). The length of the CDR3 is 15 residues. Germline lookup yields CDR1 SGHTA and CDR2 FQGTGA. Trimming pared 5 bases from V and 12 bases from J, leaving 24 bases between.